This TCR beta chain was sequenced in a study of early T cells in non-severe SARS-CoV-2 infection. Study-level information: Sequencing of unsorted whole blood was done on bulk RNA, leaving chains unpaired. General study findings and limits: VDJdb matching, biased toward anti-spike CD8 responses, missed private and CD4 specificities.

As to this clonotype: Antigen unknown.

In the library, individual cDNA molecules carried attached unique molecular identifiers. TCRdb processed the 5' RACE reads anew with MiXCR; each CDR3 protein has one entry. The table includes fewer than 90,000 distinct CDR3 sequences, 11% to 15% detected once. Sequenced input: whole blood. The TCR originated in an adult who was a healthcare worker with PCR-confirmed SARS-CoV-2 infection or an uninfected control (not recorded which).

The CDR3 bases are TGCGCCAGCAGCCTCTGGACTAGCGGGGCACGAGATACGCAGTATTTT. Translating gives CASSLWTSGARDTQYF. The chain employs TRBV4-3 and TRBJ2-3; TRBD2 matches 12 bases. CDR1 and CDR2 from the germline V gene are LGHNA and YSLEER. The CDR3 covers 16 residues. The junction had 7 bases not matched to a gene; V was cut back by 4 bases and J by 5 bases.